This TCR beta chain was sequenced for a study of cytomegalovirus exposure and HLA in healthy donors. The PCR made use of 60 Vbeta and 13 Jbeta primers. Sequenced by immunoSEQ multiplex PCR; TCRdb stores in-frame clones only, minus some. The sample consists of tens of thousands of clones, around 78% of them appearing once. Germline V gene sequence: CDR1 MGHDK, CDR2 SYGVNS. This CDR3 is built from 18 residues. V lost 3 bases to trimming and J lost 0 bases; unmatched junction nucleotides: 7. The TCR originated in a man aged 40-50 years in good health and CMV-seronegative. The chain recombines TRBV25-1 with TRBJ2-3; 12 bases line up with TRBD2. Sequencing input: PBMCs. The CDR3 DNA sequence: TGTGCCAGCAGTGACCCGGGACTAGCGGGTTATAGCACAGATACGCAGTATTTT. It yields the protein CASSDPGLAGYSTDTQYF.